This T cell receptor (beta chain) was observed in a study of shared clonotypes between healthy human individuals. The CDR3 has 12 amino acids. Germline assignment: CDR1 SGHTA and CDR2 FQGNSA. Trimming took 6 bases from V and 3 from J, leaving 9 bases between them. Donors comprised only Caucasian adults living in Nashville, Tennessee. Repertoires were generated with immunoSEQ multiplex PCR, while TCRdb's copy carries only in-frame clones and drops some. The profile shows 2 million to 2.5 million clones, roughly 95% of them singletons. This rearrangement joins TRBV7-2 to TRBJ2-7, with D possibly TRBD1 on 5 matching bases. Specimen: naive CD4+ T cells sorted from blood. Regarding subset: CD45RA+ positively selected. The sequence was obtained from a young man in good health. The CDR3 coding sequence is TGTGCCAGCAGGCTTGACAGCTACGAGCAGTACTTC. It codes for CASRLDSYEQYF.